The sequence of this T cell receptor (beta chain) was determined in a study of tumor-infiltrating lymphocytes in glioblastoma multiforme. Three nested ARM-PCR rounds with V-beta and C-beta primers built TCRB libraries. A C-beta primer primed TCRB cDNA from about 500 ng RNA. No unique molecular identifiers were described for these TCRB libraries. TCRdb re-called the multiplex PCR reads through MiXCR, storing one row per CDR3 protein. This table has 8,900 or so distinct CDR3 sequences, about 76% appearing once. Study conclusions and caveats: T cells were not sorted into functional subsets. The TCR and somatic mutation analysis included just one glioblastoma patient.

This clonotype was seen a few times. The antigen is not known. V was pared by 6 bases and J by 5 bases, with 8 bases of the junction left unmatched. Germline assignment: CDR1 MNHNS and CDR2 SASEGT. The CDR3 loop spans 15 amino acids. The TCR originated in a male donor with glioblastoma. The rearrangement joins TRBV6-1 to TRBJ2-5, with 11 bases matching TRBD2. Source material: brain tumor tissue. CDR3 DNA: TGTGCCAGCAGCCGGACTAGCGGGCTAAAGGAGACCCAGTACTTC. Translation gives CASSRTSGLKETQYF.